Below are 22 T cell receptor beta chains sequenced from a single sample in a study of blood T cell repertoires in COVID-19. Libraries were prepared by immunoSEQ multiplex PCR; TCRdb keeps only in-frame clonotypes and omits some of them. This table holds 130,000 to 150,000 clones, approximately 84% found once. The sequencing input was peripheral blood. These receptor sequences come from a human donor with acute or convalescent COVID-19. The donor label of this sample is uncertain.

The V and J genes are TRBV27 and TRBJ1-5; D possibly corresponds to TRBD1 (5 bases). Germline values: CDR1 MNHEY, CDR2 SMNVEV (reference sequence). The CDR3 is made up of 13 amino acids. V gave up 3 bases and J gave up 9 bases, with 12 bases separating them. CDR3 DNA sequence: TGTGCCAGCAGTTTGTCAGGGTTTTGGCCCCAGCATTTT. Encoded protein: CASSLSGFWPQHF.

This clone was found once. This chain uses TRBV7-2 with TRBJ1-3; 8 bases match TRBD1. J lost 8 bases, V lost 5 bases, and 14 bases had no gene match. In germline, CDR1 is SGHTA, CDR2 FQGNSA. This CDR3 has 16 amino acids. The CDR3 DNA reads as TGTGCCAGCAGCCCATTGGACAGGGTGGAGGAGGACACCATATATTTT. This sequence encodes CASSPLDRVEEDTIYF.

The chain carries TRBV7-2 and TRBJ1-2; 11 nucleotides line up with TRBD1. Germline loops: CDR1 SGHTA, CDR2 FQGNSA. This CDR3 is built from 16 residues. Trimming took 6 bases from V and 8 from J; bases not matched to a gene: 14. Written as DNA, the CDR3 is TGTGCCAGCAGTTCTCCTCGAGGACAGGGGGCAGTAGGCTACACCTTC. This translates into CASSSPRGQGAVGYTF.

This clone occurred a few times. The chain joins TRBV5-8 to TRBJ1-2; a possible D gene is TRBD1 (6 bases). Per germline, CDR1 SGHTS and CDR2 YDEGEE. The CDR3 runs 14 residues. V was cut by 6 bases and J by 0 bases, with 12 bases left in between. The CDR3 DNA reads TGTGCCAGCAACGGACAGATCACTAACTATGGCTACACCTTC. Translating it yields CASNGQITNYGYTF.

The genes are TRBV19 and TRBJ1-4; D is unresolved. V was pared by 7 bases and J by 3 bases, with 15 bases between. CDR3 length: 15 residues. The V gene's germline CDR1 is LNHDA and CDR2 SQIVND (reference sequence). CDR3: CASNPHGSANEKLFF. CDR3 bases: TGTGCCAGTAACCCCCACGGGTCAGCTAATGAAAAACTGTTTTTT.

This clone was counted a few times. V gene TRBV12-3 or TRBV12-4 combines with J gene TRBJ1-5; no definite D call. Trimming removed 3 bases at V and 6 bases at J, with 9 bases between. This CDR3 spans 13 amino acids. The DNA for the CDR3 is TGTGCCAGCAGTTTGACACTTAGTCAGCCCCAGCATTTT. This gives the protein CASSLTLSQPQHF.

The chain joins TRBV18 to TRBJ1-5; 9 positions match TRBD1. With 3 bases clipped from V and 7 bases from J, the junction kept 7 bases outside the gene matches. The CDR3 spans 15 residues. CDR1 is KGHSH, CDR2 LQKENI, per germline. CDR3 coding DNA: TGTGCCAGCTCACCGGGGACAGGGACGGGGCAGCCCCAGCATTTT. It translates to CASSPGTGTGQPQHF.

In nucleotides, the CDR3 is TGTGCCAGCAGCTTAGCGCGAGACAGGGACTATGGCTACACCTTC. Its protein product is CASSLARDRDYGYTF. The gene calls are TRBV7-2 and TRBJ1-2; TRBD1 agrees at 7 bases. Germline V CDR1 and CDR2: SGHTA, FQGNSA. The CDR3 totals 15 residues. V shed 0 bases and J 3 bases; nucleotides not matched to a gene: 4.

The rearrangement links TRBV7-2 to TRBJ2-7; 9 bases map to TRBD2. The germline V gene has CDR1 SGHTA and CDR2 FQGNSA. The CDR3 length is 15 residues. V was clipped by 5 bases and J by 1 base; unmatched bases: 6. The CDR3 nucleotides are TGTGCCAGCAGCACCCTAGCGGGGAAATCCTACGAGCAGTACTTC. Protein product: CASSTLAGKSYEQYF.

The genes are TRBV9 and TRBJ2-1; a weak D match, TRBD2 (5 bases). The CDR3 spans 14 residues. V lost 0 bases, J lost 7 bases, and 11 bases lay in between. Germline CDR1 and CDR2: SGDLS and YYNGEE. CDR3 loop: CASSVGGAANEQFF. In nucleotides, the CDR3 is TGTGCCAGCAGCGTAGGGGGAGCGGCGAATGAGCAGTTCTTC.

J is TRBJ2-1 and V is TRBV2; 9 positions agree with TRBD2. The J segment lost 6 bases and the V segment lost 4 bases, leaving 7 bases of the junction unmatched. The CDR3 consists of 15 residues. Germline V lookup: CDR1 SNHLY, CDR2 FYNNEI. The CDR3 spells CASSGLLAGSNEQFF. The DNA for the CDR3 is TGTGCCAGCAGTGGTTTACTAGCGGGTTCCAATGAGCAGTTCTTC. The whole variable domain, filled in from reference TRBV2 and TRBJ2-1, reads EPEVTQTPSHQVTQMGQEVILRCVPISNHLYFYWYRQILGQKVEFLVSFYNNEISEKSEIFDDQFSVERPDGSNFTLKIRSTKLEDSAMYFCASSGLLAGSNEQFFGPGTRLTVL.

This rearrangement joins TRBV6-6 to TRBJ1-5; D remains unclear. Germline CDR1 reads MNHNY; CDR2 reads SVGAGI (reference sequence). CDR3 length equals 15 residues. The V gene lost 2 bases and the J gene lost 2 bases, with 10 bases spanning the gap. Here the CDR3 reads CASSYNFAGNQPQHF. CDR3 DNA: TGTGCCAGCAGTTACAATTTCGCGGGCAATCAGCCCCAGCATTTT.

This chain connects TRBV5-5 to TRBJ2-7; a possible D gene is TRBD2 (6 bases). The germline V gene has CDR1 SGHKS and CDR2 YYEKEE (reference sequence). V was cut by 2 bases and J by 0 bases, with 12 bases left in between. The length of the CDR3 is 15 residues. CDR3 in DNA: TGTGCCAGCAGCTTTACGGGAGAGAGCTCCTACGAGCAGTACGTC. It translates to CASSFTGESSYEQYV.

The chain carries TRBV2 and TRBJ2-4, with D tentatively TRBD1 (6 bases). Germline V gene data show CDR1 as SNHLY and CDR2 as FYNNEI. V lost 10 bases and J lost 9, with 22 bases in between. The CDR3 spans 14 residues. The CDR3 nucleotides are TGTGCCACCTCTATACAGGGAACAGCTGGCATTCAGTACTTC. This encodes CATSIQGTAGIQYF. Based on the CDR3 plus reference TRBV2 and TRBJ2-4, the full variable domain is EPEVTQTPSHQVTQMGQEVILRCVPISNHLYFYWYRQILGQKVEFLVSFYNNEISEKSEIFDDQFSVERPDGSNFTLKIRSTKLEDSAMYFCATSIQGTAGIQYFGAGTRLSVL.

This clone showed up just a few times. This chain connects TRBV28 to TRBJ2-7; TRBD2 matches at 7 bases. CDR3 length equals 14 residues. Germline CDR1 MDHEN, CDR2 SYDVKM. The trim removed 6 bases at V and 4 bases at J, leaving 9 bases unmatched. The CDR3 DNA reads TGTGCCAGCAGGGTCCCGTCCGGGGGGTACGAGCAGTACTTC. Its protein is CASRVPSGGYEQYF.

V and J are TRBV25-1 and TRBJ2-5, with TRBD1 as a possible D gene (6 bases). The CDR3 length is 14 residues. Germline values: CDR1 MGHDK, CDR2 SYGVNS. The V end lost 0 bases, the J end lost 3 bases, and 8 bases lay between the germline ends. DNA for the CDR3: TGTGCCAGCAGTGAATATCACAGGGAAGAGACCCAGTACTTC. Amino acid sequence: CASSEYHREETQYF.

The chain recombines TRBV2 with TRBJ2-7, with 11 bases identical to TRBD1. CDR1 is SNHLY and CDR2 is FYNNEI in the germline V gene. The CDR3 runs to 13 residues. V shed 6 bases and J 4 bases; nucleotides not matched to a gene: 2. The CDR3 nucleotides read TGTGCCAGCAGGGGACAGGGGGTATACGAGCAGTACGTC. As protein: CASRGQGVYEQYV.

The V gene is TRBV6-2 or TRBV6-3, the J gene TRBJ2-5; the D gene is possibly TRBD2 (7 bases). The CDR3 extends over 16 amino acids. Germline values: CDR1 MNHEY, CDR2 SVGEGT. V lost 5 bases to trimming and J lost 4 bases, with 20 bases between them. In DNA form, the CDR3 reads TGTGCCAGCAGTGACCCGCTGGGGGGGCGCGGAGAGACCCAGTACTTC. Protein product: CASSDPLGGRGETQYF.

V is TRBV4-3 and J is TRBJ1-5, with 8 bases lining up with TRBD1. Germline assignment: CDR1 LGHNA and CDR2 YSLEER. The CDR3 is made up of 15 amino acids. The junction had 6 bases not matched to a gene; V was cut back by 4 bases and J by 4 bases. The CDR3, as DNA: TGCGCCAGCAGCCTAGACAGGGGAAATAATCAGCCCCAGCATTTT. It specifies CASSLDRGNNQPQHF.

The rearrangement joins TRBV19 to TRBJ1-5; D is perhaps TRBD1 (5 bases). The length of the CDR3 is 16 residues. With 5 bases removed from V and 1 base from J, the gap between germline ends came to 15 bases. Germline CDR1 reads LNHDA; CDR2 reads SQIVND (reference sequence). In DNA form, the CDR3 reads TGTGCCAGTAGTTTCCGACAGATTACAAGCAATCAGCCCCAGCATTTT. Residues: CASSFRQITSNQPQHF.

V usage is TRBV7-9 and J usage is TRBJ1-1; possibly TRBD1 for D (5 bases). Germline CDR1 is SEHNR and CDR2 is FQNEAQ (reference sequence). CDR3 length equals 13 residues. Trimming cost V 0 bases and J 7 bases, with 9 bases left between them. CDR3 protein: CASSLAGGVEAFF. For the CDR3, the DNA is TGTGCCAGCAGCTTAGCGGGGGGAGTTGAAGCTTTCTTT.

This CDR3 is CASSIGGTANSNQPQHF. The CDR3 DNA reads TGTGCCAGCAGCATTGGTGGCACAGCAAATAGCAATCAGCCCCAGCATTTT. The chain has TRBV5-5 and TRBJ1-5; D uncertain. Per the germline V gene, CDR1 is SGHKS and CDR2 is YYEKEE (reference sequence). The CDR3 loop spans 17 amino acids. Between the trimmed V and J ends, which lost 4 bases and 0 bases, there was a span of 17 bases.